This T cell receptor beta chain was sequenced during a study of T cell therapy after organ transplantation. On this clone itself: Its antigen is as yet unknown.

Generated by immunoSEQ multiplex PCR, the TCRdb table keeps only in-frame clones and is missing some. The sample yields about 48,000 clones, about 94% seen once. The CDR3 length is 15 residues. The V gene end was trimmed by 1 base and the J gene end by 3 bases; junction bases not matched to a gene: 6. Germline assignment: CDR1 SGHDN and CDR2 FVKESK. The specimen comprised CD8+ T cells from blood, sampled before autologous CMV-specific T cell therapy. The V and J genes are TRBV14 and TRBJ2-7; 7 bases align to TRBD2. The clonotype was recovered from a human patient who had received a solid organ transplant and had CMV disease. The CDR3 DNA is TGTGCCAGCAGCCAAGGGACTAGTCTTATCTACGAGCAGTACTTC. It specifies CASSQGTSLIYEQYF.